The clone carrying this TCR beta chain came up a few times. This specimen comes from a study of T-cell reconstitution after alpha-beta-depleted transplantation in children. For TCRbeta, the library was prepared with unique molecular identifiers. TCRdb reprocessed the PCR reads with MiXCR, giving one entry per CDR3 protein. The table has just under 550,000 distinct CDR3 sequences, about 18% seen once. The CDR3 extends over 14 amino acids. The trim removed 4 bases at V and 4 bases at J, leaving 5 bases unmatched. The V gene's germline CDR1 is ENHRY and CDR2 SYGVKD. V is TRBV10-3 and J is TRBJ2-7; 9 nucleotides align to TRBD1. This sample comprised PBMCs from the stem cell graft donor, obtained from the stem cell graft. This TCR was recovered from a human donor who donated a stem cell graft to a child with acute lymphoblastic leukemia. The CDR3 DNA sequence: TGTGCCATCAGTGGGGGGACAGGGTATTACGAGCAGTACTTC. Translating gives CAISGGTGYYEQYF.